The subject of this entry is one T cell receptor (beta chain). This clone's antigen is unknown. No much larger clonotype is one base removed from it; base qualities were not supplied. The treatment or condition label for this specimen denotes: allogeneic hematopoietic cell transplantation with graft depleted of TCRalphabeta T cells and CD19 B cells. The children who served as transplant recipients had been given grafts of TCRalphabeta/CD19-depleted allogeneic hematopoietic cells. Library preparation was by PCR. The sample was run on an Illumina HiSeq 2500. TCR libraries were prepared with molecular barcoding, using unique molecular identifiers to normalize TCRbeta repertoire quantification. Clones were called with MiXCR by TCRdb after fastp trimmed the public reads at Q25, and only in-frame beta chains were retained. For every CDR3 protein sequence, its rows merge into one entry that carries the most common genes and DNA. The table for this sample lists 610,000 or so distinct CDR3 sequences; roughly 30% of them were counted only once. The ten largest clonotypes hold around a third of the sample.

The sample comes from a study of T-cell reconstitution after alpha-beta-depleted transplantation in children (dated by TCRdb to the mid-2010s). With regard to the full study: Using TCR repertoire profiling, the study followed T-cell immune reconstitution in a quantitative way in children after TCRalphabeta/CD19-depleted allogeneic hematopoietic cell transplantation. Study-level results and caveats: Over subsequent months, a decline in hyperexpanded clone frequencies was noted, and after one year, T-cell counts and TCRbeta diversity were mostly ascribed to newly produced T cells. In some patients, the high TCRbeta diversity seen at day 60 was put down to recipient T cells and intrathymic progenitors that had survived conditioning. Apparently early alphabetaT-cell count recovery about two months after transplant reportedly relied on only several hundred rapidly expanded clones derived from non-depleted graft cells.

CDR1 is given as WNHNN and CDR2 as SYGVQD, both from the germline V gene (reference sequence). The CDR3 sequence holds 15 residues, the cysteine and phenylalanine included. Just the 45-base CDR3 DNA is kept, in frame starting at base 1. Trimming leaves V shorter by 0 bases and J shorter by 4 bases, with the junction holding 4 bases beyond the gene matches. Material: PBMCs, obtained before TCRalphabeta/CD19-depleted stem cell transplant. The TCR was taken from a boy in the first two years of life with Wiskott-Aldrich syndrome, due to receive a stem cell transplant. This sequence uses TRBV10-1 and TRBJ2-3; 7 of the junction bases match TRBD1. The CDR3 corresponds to CASSESTGWADTQYF. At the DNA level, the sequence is TGCGCCAGCAGTGAGTCGACAGGGTGGGCAGATACGCAGTATTTT.